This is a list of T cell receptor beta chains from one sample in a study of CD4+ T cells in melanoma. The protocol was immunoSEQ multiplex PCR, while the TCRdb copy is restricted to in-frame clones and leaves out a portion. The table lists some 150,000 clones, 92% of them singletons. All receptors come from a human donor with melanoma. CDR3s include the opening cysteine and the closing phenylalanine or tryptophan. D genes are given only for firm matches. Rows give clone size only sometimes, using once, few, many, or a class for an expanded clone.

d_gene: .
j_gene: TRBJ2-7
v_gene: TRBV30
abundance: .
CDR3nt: .
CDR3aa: CAWRPVGVGATWHF

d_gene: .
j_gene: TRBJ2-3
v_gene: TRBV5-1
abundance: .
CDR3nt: TGCGCCAGCGACCTGGGGGGAGACACAGATACGCAGTATTTT
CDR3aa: CASDLGGDTDTQYF

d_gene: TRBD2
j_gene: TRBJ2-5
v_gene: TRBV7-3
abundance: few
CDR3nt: TGTGCCAGCAGCTCTAGCGGGGGGGTTGGTGAGACCCAGTACTTC
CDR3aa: CASSSSGGVGETQYF

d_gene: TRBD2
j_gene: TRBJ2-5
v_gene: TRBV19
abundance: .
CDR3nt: TGTGCCAGTAGAGGGCGGGGGAAGGGAGAGACCCAGTACTTC
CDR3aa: CASRGRGKGETQYF

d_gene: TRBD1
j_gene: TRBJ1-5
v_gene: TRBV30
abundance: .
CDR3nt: TGTGCCTGGGGTCCGGGACAGAGCAATCAGCCCCAGCATTTT
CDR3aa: CAWGPGQSNQPQHF

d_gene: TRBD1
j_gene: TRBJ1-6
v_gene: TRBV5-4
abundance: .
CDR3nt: TGTGCCAGCAGCTTGGGGTGGGGACAGGGGGGCTATAATTCACCCCTCCACTTT
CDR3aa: CASSLGWGQGGYNSPLHF

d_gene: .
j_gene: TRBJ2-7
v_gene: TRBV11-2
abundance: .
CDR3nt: TGTGCCAGCAGCTTAGGCGGGCCCTCCTACGAGCAGTACTTC
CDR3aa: CASSLGGPSYEQYF

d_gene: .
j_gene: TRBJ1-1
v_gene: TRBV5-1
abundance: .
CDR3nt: TGCGCCAGCAGCACCGGAGCGAACACTGAAGCTTTCTTT
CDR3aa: CASSTGANTEAFF

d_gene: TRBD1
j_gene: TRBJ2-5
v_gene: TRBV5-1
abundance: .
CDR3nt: TGCGCCAGCAGCTTAGGGACAGGGCCGTACCAAGAGACCCAGTACTTC
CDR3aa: CASSLGTGPYQETQYF

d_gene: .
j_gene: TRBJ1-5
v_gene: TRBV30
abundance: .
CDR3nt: TGTGCCTGGAGTGGACAGAGCAATCAGCCCCAGCATTTT
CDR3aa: CAWSGQSNQPQHF

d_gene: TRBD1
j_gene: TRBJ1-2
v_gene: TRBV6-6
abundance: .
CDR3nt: TGTGCCAGCAGTTACGATGACAGGGCCTATGGCTACACCTTC
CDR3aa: CASSYDDRAYGYTF

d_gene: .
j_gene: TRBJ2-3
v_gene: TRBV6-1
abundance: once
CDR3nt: TGTGCCAGTCTCACCTATCCGCGGCCAGATACGCAGTATTTT
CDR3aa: CASLTYPRPDTQYF

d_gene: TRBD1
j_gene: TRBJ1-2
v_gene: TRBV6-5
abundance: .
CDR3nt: TGTGCCAGCACTCGGACAGGGGGGGTAAACTATGGCTACACCTTC
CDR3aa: CASTRTGGVNYGYTF

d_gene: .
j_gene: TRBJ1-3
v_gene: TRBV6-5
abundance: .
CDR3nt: TGTGCCAGCAGTTACTCTCGGTTAGGAAACACCATATATTTT
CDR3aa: CASSYSRLGNTIYF

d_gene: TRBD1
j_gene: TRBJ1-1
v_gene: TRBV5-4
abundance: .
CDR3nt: TGTGCCAGCAGCTTGCCGGGGGACAGGAACACTGAAGCTTTCTTT
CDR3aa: CASSLPGDRNTEAFF

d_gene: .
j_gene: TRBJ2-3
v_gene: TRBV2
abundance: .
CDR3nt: TGTGCCAGCAGTAGCGGTCCTAGCACAGATACGCAGTATTTT
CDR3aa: CASSSGPSTDTQYF

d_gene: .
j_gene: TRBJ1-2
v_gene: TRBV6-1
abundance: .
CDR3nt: TGTGCCAGCAGTGCTACTAGTGGGGTTTACAACTATGGCTACACCTTC
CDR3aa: CASSATSGVYNYGYTF

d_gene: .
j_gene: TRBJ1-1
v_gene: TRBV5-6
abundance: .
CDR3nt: TGTGCCAGCAGCTTGGGTGTCAGAATGAACACTGAAGCTTTCTTT
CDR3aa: CASSLGVRMNTEAFF

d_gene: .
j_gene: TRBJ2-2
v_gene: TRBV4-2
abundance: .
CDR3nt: TGTGCCAGCAGCCAAGAAACCACCGGGGAGCTGTTTTTT
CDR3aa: CASSQETTGELFF

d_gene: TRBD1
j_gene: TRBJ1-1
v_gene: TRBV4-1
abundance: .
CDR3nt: TGCGCCAGCAGCCAGGCCGGGACAGGGAACGGAAAAGCTTTCTTT
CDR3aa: CASSQAGTGNGKAFF

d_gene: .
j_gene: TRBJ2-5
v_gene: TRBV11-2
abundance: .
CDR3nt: TGTGCCAGCAGCTTAGGTATCGGGGGTGAGACCCAGTACTTC
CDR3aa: CASSLGIGGETQYF

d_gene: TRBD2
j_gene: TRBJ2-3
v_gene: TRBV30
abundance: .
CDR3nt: TGTGCCTGGAGAGTGCTAGCGGGGGCTATGAGGGATACGCAGTATTTT
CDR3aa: CAWRVLAGAMRDTQYF

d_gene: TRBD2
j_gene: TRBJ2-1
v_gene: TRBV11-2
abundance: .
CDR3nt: TGTGCCAGCAGCTTAGGGGCGGGGGGCCGGTGGGATGAGCAGTTCTTC
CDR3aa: CASSLGAGGRWDEQFF

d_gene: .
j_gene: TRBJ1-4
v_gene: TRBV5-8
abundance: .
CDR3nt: TGTGCCAGCAGCTGGCCCCCCCTTAAGAGGTTCGAGGAGGGTGAAAAACTGTTTTTT
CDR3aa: CASSWPPLKRFEEGEKLFF

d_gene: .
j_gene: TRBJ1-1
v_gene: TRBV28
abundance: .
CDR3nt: TGTGCCAGCAGTACCAGGGGCCGAAATGAAGCTTTCTTT
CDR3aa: CASSTRGRNEAFF

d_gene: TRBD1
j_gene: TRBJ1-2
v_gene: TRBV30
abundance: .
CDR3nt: TGTGCCTGGACCCCGACAGGGTCCTATGGCTACACCTTC
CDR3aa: CAWTPTGSYGYTF

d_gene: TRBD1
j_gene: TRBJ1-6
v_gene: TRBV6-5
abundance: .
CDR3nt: TGTGCCAGCAGTTCCCAAACAGGGGGGAATTCACCCCTCCACTTT
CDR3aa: CASSSQTGGNSPLHF

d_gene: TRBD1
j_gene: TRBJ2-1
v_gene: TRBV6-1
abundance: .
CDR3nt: TGTGCCAGCAGTGAACCGGGACAGCCGGGTAATGAGCAGTTCTTC
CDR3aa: CASSEPGQPGNEQFF

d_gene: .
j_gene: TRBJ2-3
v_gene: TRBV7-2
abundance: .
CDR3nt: TGTGCCAGCAGCTTAAGCGGGACAGATACGCAGTATTTT
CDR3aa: CASSLSGTDTQYF

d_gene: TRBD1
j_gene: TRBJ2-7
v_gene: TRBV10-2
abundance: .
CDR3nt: TGCGCCAGCAGCGGGACAGGAATCTACGAGCAGTACTTC
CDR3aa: CASSGTGIYEQYF

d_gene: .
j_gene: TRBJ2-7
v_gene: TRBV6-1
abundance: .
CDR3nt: TGTGCCAGCAGTGTGGGAGACCCCCGAGAGTACGAGCAGTACTTC
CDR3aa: CASSVGDPREYEQYF

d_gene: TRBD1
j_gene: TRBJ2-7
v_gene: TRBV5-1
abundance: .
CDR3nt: TGCGCCAGCAGTTCGGACAGGGCAGACGAGCAGTACTTC
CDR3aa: CASSSDRADEQYF

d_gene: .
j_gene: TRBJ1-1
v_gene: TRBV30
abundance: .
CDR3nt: TGTGCCTGGAGTAAGGGATCCGGGACGGGGTCCCTAGAAGCTTTCTTT
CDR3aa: CAWSKGSGTGSLEAFF

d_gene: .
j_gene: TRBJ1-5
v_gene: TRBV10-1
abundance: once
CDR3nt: TGCGCCAGCAGTGAGACGCCAGTAATGTATAGTATCCCTAATAGCAATCAGCCCCAGCATTTT
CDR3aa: CASSETPVMYSIPNSNQPQHF

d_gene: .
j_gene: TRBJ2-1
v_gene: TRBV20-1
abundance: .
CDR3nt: TGCAGTGCTAAGGGGGGTTTCGAGCAGTTCTTC
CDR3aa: CSAKGGFEQFF

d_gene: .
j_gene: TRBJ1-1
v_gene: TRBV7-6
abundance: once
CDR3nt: TGTGCCAGCAGCGCGAGGAGAAACACTGAAGCTTTCTTT
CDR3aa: CASSARRNTEAFF

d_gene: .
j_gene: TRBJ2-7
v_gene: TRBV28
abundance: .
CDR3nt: TGTGCCAGCAGTCCAGGAGGAGTAGCTAGTGCCTACGAGCAGTACTTC
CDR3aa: CASSPGGVASAYEQYF

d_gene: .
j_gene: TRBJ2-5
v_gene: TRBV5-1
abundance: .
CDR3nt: TGCGCCAGCAGCTTCACTGCTACCCGCGAGACCCAGTACTTC
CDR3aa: CASSFTATRETQYF

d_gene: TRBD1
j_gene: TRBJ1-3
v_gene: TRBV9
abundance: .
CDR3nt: TGTGCCAGCAGCGCCGCCCTGCAGGGGGCGGCTGGAAACACCATATATTTT
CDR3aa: CASSAALQGAAGNTIYF